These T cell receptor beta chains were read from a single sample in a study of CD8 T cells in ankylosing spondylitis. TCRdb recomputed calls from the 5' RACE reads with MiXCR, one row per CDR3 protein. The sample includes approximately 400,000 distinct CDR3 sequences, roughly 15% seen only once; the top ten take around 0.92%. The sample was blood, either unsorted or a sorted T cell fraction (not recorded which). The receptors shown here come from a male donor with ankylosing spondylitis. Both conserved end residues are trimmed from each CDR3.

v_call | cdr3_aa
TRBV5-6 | ASSPDLTGQETQY
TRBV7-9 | ASSPEGRAGELF
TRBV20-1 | SAKRSGTDTQY
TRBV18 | ASSQSGDTTEAF
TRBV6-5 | ASSYSTSSGRIDTQY
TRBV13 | ASSRQGIPYEQY
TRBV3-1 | ASSQGVAGGAEQF
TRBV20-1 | SAGGTGNQPQH
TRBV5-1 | ASSFLWGQTNEKLF
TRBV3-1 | ASSQRGQKTYEQY
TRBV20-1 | SANEGTGEKLF
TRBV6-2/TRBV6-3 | ASSYSLSQGFGETQY
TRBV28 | ASSPETGAGNQPQH
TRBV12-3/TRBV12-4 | ASSSRQGSGYGYT